This TCR beta chain is from a study of blood T cell repertoires in COVID-19. Profiling relied on immunoSEQ multiplex PCR, and the TCRdb table lists in-frame clones only, not all of them. The sample has roughly 200,000 clones, approximately 89% seen once; the top ten hold 2% to 2.5%. Trimming left V 1 base short and J 9 bases short, with 10 bases between. This CDR3 is built from 13 residues. Germline loops: CDR1 SEHNR, CDR2 FQNEAQ (reference sequence). The receptor comes from a woman aged 40 to 49 with acute COVID-19. The V gene is TRBV7-9, the J gene TRBJ1-5; D ambiguous. Sequenced input: PBMCs or T cells enriched from blood (not recorded which). Written as DNA, the CDR3 is TGTGCCAGCAGCTTAGTCGAAGAGTCGCCCCAGCATTTT. Its protein product is CASSLVEESPQHF.